The 25 T cell receptor beta chains listed next were all sequenced from one sample in a study of shared clonotypes between healthy human individuals. TCRdb's table, derived via immunoSEQ multiplex PCR, lists solely in-frame clones and lacks some. Of approximately 2,300,000 clones listed, just under 95% are singletons. Source material: naive CD4+ T cells from PBMCs. As for subset: CD45RA+ positively selected. The receptor set was obtained from a young man in good health. Some clones in this sample may be carry-over from other donors' samples.

J is TRBJ2-5 and V is TRBV7-2; a possible D gene is TRBD2 (6 bases). This CDR3 is 16 amino acids long. CDR1 and CDR2 (germline): SGHTA, FQGNSA. V lost 3 bases, J lost 5 bases, and 19 bases lay in between. CDR3 nucleotides: TGTGCCAGCAGCTTTTCCGGGACCCTCGCGGGGGAGACCCAGTACTTC. This sequence encodes CASSFSGTLAGETQYF.

This rearrangement joins TRBV28 to TRBJ2-7; 7 nucleotides match TRBD1. The CDR3 spans 16 residues. Germline V lookup: CDR1 MDHEN, CDR2 SYDVKM. V trimming: 4 bases; J trimming: 3 bases; junction bases outside the gene matches: 12. This CDR3 is CASSSGGQTVDYEQYF. In nucleotides, the CDR3 is TGTGCCAGCAGTTCAGGGGGACAGACAGTTGACTACGAGCAGTACTTC.

This clone has just one count. This chain links TRBV5-1 with TRBJ2-1; a weak D match, TRBD1 (6 bases). Germline CDR1 SGHRS, CDR2 YFSETQ. CDR3 length equals 15 residues. Trimming shortened V by 3 bases and J by 7 bases, and 17 bases separated the two germline ends. The CDR3, as DNA: TGCGCCAGCAGCTACCCTCCCCCGGACAGTAATGAGCAGTTCTTC. Protein product: CASSYPPPDSNEQFF.

The V gene is TRBV6-5, the J gene TRBJ2-5; a possible D gene is TRBD1 (6 bases). The J call may be mistaken, given a closer DNA end match to TRBJ2-7. The CDR3 sequence is 15 residues long. Per the germline V gene, CDR1 is MNHEY and CDR2 is SVGAGI. This CDR3 reads CASSLSQGNSYEQYF. The CDR3 DNA follows: TGTGCCAGCAGTTTGAGTCAGGGGAACTCCTACGAGCAGTACTTC.

This sequence joins TRBV4-1 and TRBJ2-1, with D unclear. The CDR3 totals 15 residues. The germline V and J ends were trimmed by 1 base and 3 bases, with 10 bases remaining between them. CDR1 and CDR2 from the germline V gene are MGHRA and YSYEKL. CDR3 region: CASSQVLSFYNEQFF. The CDR3 nucleotides read TGCGCCAGCAGCCAAGTTTTGAGTTTCTACAATGAGCAGTTCTTC.

This chain joins TRBV19 and TRBJ2-2; 8 positions agree with TRBD1. The germline V gene encodes CDR1 LNHDA and CDR2 SQIVND (reference sequence). The CDR3 sequence is 15 residues long. With V trimmed by 8 bases and J by 8 bases, 13 bases remained unmatched. CDR3: CASGQDRVRRGELFF. CDR3 in DNA: TGTGCCAGTGGACAGGACAGGGTGAGGAGGGGGGAGCTGTTTTTT.

The chain combines TRBV27 with TRBJ2-7; D gene uncertain. Trimming removed 6 bases from V and 0 bases from J, with 12 bases in between. This CDR3 comprises 14 residues. CDR1 is MNHEY and CDR2 is SMNVEV in the germline V gene (reference sequence). The CDR3 DNA reads TGTGCCAGCAGGGTCGCTGGGGTCTCCTACGAGCAGTACTTC. Its translation: CASRVAGVSYEQYF.

The chain uses TRBV6-5 and TRBJ2-7; 9 bases are a match to TRBD1. After removal of 1 base from V and 4 bases from J, the junction contained 8 bases not matched to a gene. This CDR3 spans 16 amino acids. CDR1 MNHEY and CDR2 SVGAGI come from the germline V gene. CDR3 sequence reads: CASSYLQGANFYEQYF. CDR3 DNA sequence: TGTGCCAGCAGTTACTTACAGGGGGCGAATTTTTACGAGCAGTACTTC.

The J gene is TRBJ2-1, the V gene TRBV27; 8 bases line up with TRBD1. CDR3 length: 15 residues. After removal of 5 bases from V and 7 bases from J, the junction contained 10 bases not matched to a gene. Germline V gene data show CDR1 as MNHEY and CDR2 as SMNVEV (reference sequence). CDR3 sequence (DNA): TGTGCCAGCAGTCCCGACAGGGGCAGAGGTAATGAGCAGTTCTTC. Protein: CASSPDRGRGNEQFF.

About this clone: Other DNA variants within this sample encode the same CDR3. This chain links TRBV28 with TRBJ1-2; possible D gene TRBD1, 5 bases. Deletions cut 5 bases from V and 3 bases from J, with 10 bases between. Germline V gene sequence: CDR1 MDHEN, CDR2 SYDVKM. CDR3 length: 13 residues. The CDR3 sequence is CASSPGLDYGYTF. The CDR3 DNA follows: TGTGCCAGCAGTCCAGGGTTGGACTATGGCTACACCTTC.

The V and J genes are TRBV7-3 and TRBJ2-7; tentative D call: TRBD1 (5 bases). The ends were cut back, 2 bases at V and 2 bases at J, with 16 bases in the middle. The CDR3 runs to 16 residues. CDR1 and CDR2 (germline): SGHTA, FQGTGA. The CDR3 is CASSLFGAGPPYEQYF. The CDR3 nucleotides are TGTGCCAGCAGCTTATTTGGGGCAGGGCCACCCTACGAGCAGTACTTC.

V and J are TRBV28 and TRBJ1-5; D gene unclear. V was clipped by 5 bases and J by 6 bases, with 14 bases between them. This CDR3 spans 14 amino acids. The V gene's germline CDR1 is MDHEN and CDR2 SYDVKM. In DNA form, the CDR3 reads TGTGCCAGCAGTCCCAACATGGTCGGTCAGCCCCAGCATTTT. This sequence encodes CASSPNMVGQPQHF.

The V gene is TRBV28, the J gene TRBJ1-1; D unclear. The germline V gene has CDR1 MDHEN and CDR2 SYDVKM. Deletions cut 6 bases from V and 5 bases from J, with 10 bases between. The CDR3 loop spans 12 amino acids. CDR3 bases: TGTGCCAGCAGCATCCCAGAAACTGAAGCTTTCTTT. Amino acids: CASSIPETEAFF.

The V and J genes are TRBV7-6 and TRBJ2-1, with a tentative D call TRBD2 (6 bases). The CDR3 has 14 residues. Deletions cut 5 bases from V and 14 bases from J, with 22 bases between. The V gene's germline CDR1 is SGHVS and CDR2 FNYEAQ. The CDR3 DNA follows: TGTGCCAGCAGCAAAGGGTGGGGGGTGTGGAGGAAGTTCTTC. It translates to CASSKGWGVWRKFF.

V usage is TRBV6-1 and J usage is TRBJ2-2; TRBD1 is a possible D gene (5 bases). Germline loops: CDR1 MNHNS, CDR2 SASEGT. V was shortened by 4 bases and J by 1 base, with 10 bases between the two germline ends. This CDR3 comprises 15 residues. In DNA form, the CDR3 reads TGTGCCAGCAGTGGTCAGACAGAGAACACCGGGGAGCTGTTTTTT. Its translation: CASSGQTENTGELFF.

The V call is TRBV5-1, the J call TRBJ2-5; the match to TRBD1 covers 8 bases. The V gene end was trimmed by 2 bases and the J gene end by 2 bases; junction bases not matched to a gene: 11. Germline V gene data show CDR1 as SGHRS and CDR2 as YFSETQ. The CDR3 has 17 residues. The CDR3 spells CASSLRTGSDLQETQYF. The CDR3, as DNA: TGCGCCAGCAGCTTACGGACAGGGTCGGACCTTCAAGAGACCCAGTACTTC.

The chain uses TRBV5-4 and TRBJ2-5; 11 bases align to TRBD1. The germline gives CDR1 SGHNT, CDR2 YYREEE (reference sequence). The CDR3 has 16 residues. The V gene end was trimmed by 7 bases and the J gene end by 2 bases; junction bases not matched to a gene: 10. The CDR3 here is CASGILGTGGQETQYF. CDR3 DNA: TGTGCCAGCGGTATTCTAGGGACAGGGGGACAAGAGACCCAGTACTTC.

Of note for this clone: Other DNA sequences in the same sample also yield this CDR3. The V gene is TRBV10-2, the J gene TRBJ2-1, with no clear D. This CDR3 has 13 amino acids. V was clipped by 5 bases and J by 0 bases, with 5 bases between them. The V gene's germline CDR1 is WSHSY and CDR2 SAAADI. As DNA, the CDR3 is TGCGCCAGCAGTCCGAGCTCCTACAATGAGCAGTTCTTC. Amino acid sequence: CASSPSSYNEQFF.

The rearrangement joins TRBV5-1 to TRBJ2-4; unclear D gene. Germline CDR1 reads SGHRS; CDR2 reads YFSETQ. The CDR3 runs to 14 residues. V was cut by 0 bases and J by 11 bases, with 15 bases left in between. The CDR3 bases are TGCGCCAGCAGCTTGGAAGGTGCAGGAGAGGTTCAGTACTTC. It specifies CASSLEGAGEVQYF.

The chain recombines TRBV28 with TRBJ1-6; unclear D gene. V dropped 5 bases and J dropped 12 bases, with 17 bases sitting between them. From germline, CDR1 is MDHEN and CDR2 SYDVKM. This CDR3 has 14 residues. The CDR3 region has the DNA TGTGCCAGCAGTCCCATGTCCGGGTCCTTACCCCTCCACTTT. Translation: CASSPMSGSLPLHF.

This chain joins TRBV6-1 and TRBJ2-7, with TRBD1 matching over 11 bases. Germline loops: CDR1 MNHNS, CDR2 SASEGT. With 6 bases clipped from V and 1 base from J, the junction kept 5 bases outside the gene matches. The CDR3 covers 15 residues. The CDR3 DNA reads TGTGCCAGCAGCCCCGGGACAGGGGGTTCCTACGAGCAGTACTTC. Encoded protein: CASSPGTGGSYEQYF.

On this clone itself: Other DNA variants within this sample encode the same CDR3. V and J are TRBV28 and TRBJ2-7, with TRBD1 matching over 9 bases. From germline, CDR1 is MDHEN and CDR2 SYDVKM. With 2 bases clipped from V and 3 bases from J, the junction kept 2 bases outside the gene matches. The CDR3 length is 14 residues. The CDR3: CASSLGTGSYEQYF. DNA of the CDR3: TGTGCCAGCAGTTTAGGGACAGGGAGCTACGAGCAGTACTTC.

The rearrangement joins TRBV4-2 to TRBJ2-5; 9 nucleotides agree with TRBD2. V was pared by 2 bases and J by 5 bases, with 6 bases of the junction left unmatched. The CDR3 totals 15 residues. Germline V gives CDR1 LGHNA, CDR2 YNFKEQ. CDR3 DNA sequence: TGTGCCAGCAGCCAAAACGCGGGGGGGCGGGAGACCCAGTACTTC. Translation: CASSQNAGGRETQYF.

The rearrangement uses TRBV27 and TRBJ2-4; 7 bases are a match to TRBD2. V was pared by 7 bases and J by 2 bases, with 8 bases of the junction left unmatched. Germline CDR1 is MNHEY and CDR2 is SMNVEV (reference sequence). CDR3 size: 15 residues. The DNA of the CDR3 is TGTGCCAGCATACGCGGGGGTTTTACCAAAAACATTCAGTACTTC. This encodes CASIRGGFTKNIQYF.

The J gene is TRBJ2-7, the V gene TRBV6-1; the D gene is possibly TRBD1 (5 bases). The ends were cut back, 4 bases at V and 3 bases at J, with 16 bases in the middle. The germline V gene encodes CDR1 MNHNS and CDR2 SASEGT. This CDR3 contains 15 residues. CDR3 sequence (DNA): TGTGCCAGCAGTGGGGCCCACCTCCAGGGCTACGAGCAGTACTTC. Its translation: CASSGAHLQGYEQYF.